This TCR beta chain was found in a study of Tregs in tolerant kidney transplant recipients. Whole-study findings and limits: The most relevant donor-specific Treg TCRbeta repertoire apparently came from expansion with activated donor B cells. Some patients' samples used different primers over time, so nucleotide sequences weren't comparable. No direct test of biological reproducibility was done here. Tolerant patients' donor-specific Tregs expanded beyond overall Tregs, suggesting antigen-driven growth.

Here immunoSEQ multiplex PCR was the method, and the copy in TCRdb shows in-frame clones only, minus some. Among some 66,000 clones listed, 80% to 95% were seen once. V shed 6 bases, J shed 3 bases, and the junction held 14 bases outside the gene matches. The CDR3 contains 17 residues. Germline V gene lookup returns CDR1 MNHEY and CDR2 SMNVEV (reference sequence). Of note for this clone: Antigen specificity is unknown.

V and J are TRBV27 and TRBJ1-2; 9 bases map to TRBD1. This TCR was sampled from a human donor who received a combined kidney and bone marrow transplant. The sample here was CD8+ T cells from blood, taken before the transplant. The CDR3 loop is CASSPTQGQGSYYGYTF. The CDR3 DNA reads TGTGCCAGCAGCCCGACCCAGGGACAGGGAAGTTACTATGGCTACACCTTC.